The clone carrying this T cell receptor (beta chain) was picked up a small number of times. TCRdb reanalysed the 5' RACE reads using MiXCR and keeps one entry per CDR3 protein. Here the sample spans roughly 40,000 distinct CDR3 sequences, approximately 20% being singletons. In germline, CDR1 is LGHDT, CDR2 YNNKEL (reference sequence). The CDR3 is 13 residues long. Trimming pared 4 bases from V and 5 bases from J, leaving 10 bases between. This sequence was found in a female donor with breast cancer. V gene TRBV3-1 combines with J gene TRBJ2-3, with a tentative D call TRBD1 (5 bases). Material: naive CD4+ T cells sorted from a lymph node. As for subset: naive CD4+ T cells, CD4+CD45RA+CD25-. The CDR3 nucleotides read TGTGCCAGCAGCCGGCGACAGCAAGATACGCAGTATTTT. Protein: CASSRRQQDTQYF.